Following are 20 T cell receptor beta chains from one sample sequenced in a study of identical twins. TCRdb re-analysed the 5' RACE reads in MiXCR, keeping a single row per CDR3 protein. Among fewer than 550,000 distinct CDR3 sequences, more than 13% were seen once, and the ten largest hold approximately 0.9%. The same sample was also used in a study of yellow fever vaccine responses in identical twins.

Material for sequencing was CD4+ T cells sorted from blood. The source of these receptors is a woman aged 18-29 years in good health.

V gene TRBV6-1 combines with J gene TRBJ2-7; TRBD2 matches 10 bases. Germline V gene lookup returns CDR1 MNHNS and CDR2 SASEGT. The CDR3 totals 16 residues. Unmatched junction bases numbered 11, after V lost 6 bases and J lost 3 bases. The DNA for the CDR3 is TGTGCCAGCAGCCCAGGGACTAGCGTAATACGCTACGAGCAGTACTTC. This sequence encodes CASSPGTSVIRYEQYF.

V usage is TRBV20-1 and J usage is TRBJ2-1, with a tentative D call TRBD2 (6 bases). Trimming stripped 2 bases from V and 6 bases from J, with 11 bases between. The CDR3 sequence is 13 residues long. CDR1 and CDR2 (germline): DFQATT, SNEGSKA (reference sequence). CDR3: CSARKERANEQFF. The CDR3 nucleotides read TGCAGTGCTAGAAAGGAGCGGGCCAATGAGCAGTTCTTC.

The gene calls are TRBV5-1 and TRBJ2-1; TRBD2 agrees at 7 bases. CDR1 and CDR2 from the germline V gene are SGHRS and YFSETQ. CDR3 size: 15 residues. After removal of 3 bases from V and 7 bases from J, the junction contained 10 bases not matched to a gene. Here the CDR3 DNA reads TGCGCCAGCAGCTCAGGGACTATGGGGGTGAATGAGCAGTTCTTC. The encoded protein is CASSSGTMGVNEQFF.

This rearrangement joins TRBV11-2 to TRBJ2-2, with 8 bases identical to TRBD2. The germline V gene encodes CDR1 SGHAT and CDR2 FQNNGV. The CDR3 is 14 amino acids. The V gene end was trimmed by 7 bases and the J gene end by 10 bases; junction bases not matched to a gene: 11. This CDR3 is CASTRRQRESELFF. The CDR3 region has the DNA TGTGCCAGCACGCGCCGGCAGCGGGAGTCGGAGCTGTTTTTT.

This clonotype was observed a few times. The V gene is TRBV20-1, the J gene TRBJ2-3; D possibly corresponds to TRBD1 (6 bases). The germline CDR1 and CDR2 sequences are DFQATT and SNEGSKA (reference sequence). CDR3 length: 14 amino acids. Trimming removed 6 bases at V and 5 bases at J, with 18 bases between. The CDR3 bases are TGCAGTGCGCGGAACGCACAGGGCCGAGATACGCAGTATTTT. This sequence encodes CSARNAQGRDTQYF.

This clonotype was detected a few times. The chain employs TRBV7-2 and TRBJ1-1; no clear D gene. The length of the CDR3 is 11 residues. Between the trimmed V and J ends, which lost 5 bases and 7 bases, there was a span of 8 bases. Germline CDR1 reads SGHTA; CDR2 reads FQGNSA. CDR3 coding DNA: TGTGCCAGCAGCACGCAAGGTGAAGCTTTCTTT. It encodes CASSTQGEAFF.

The J gene is TRBJ2-5, the V gene TRBV5-1; 13 bases line up with TRBD2. CDR3 length: 16 amino acids. Trimming removed 4 bases from V and 3 bases from J; junction bases left unmatched: 6. CDR1 is SGHRS, CDR2 YFSETQ, per germline. DNA of the CDR3: TGCGCCAGCAGCCCGGGACTAGCGGGACCCAAAGAGACCCAGTACTTC. Translated: CASSPGLAGPKETQYF. Full variable domain (missing parts from reference TRBV5-1 and TRBJ2-5): KAGVTQTPRYLIKTRGQQVTLSCSPISGHRSVSWYQQTPGQGLQFLFEYFSETQRNKGNFPGRFSGRQFSNSRSEMNVSTLELGDSALYLCASSPGLAGPKETQYFGPGTRLLVL.

This clonotype has only a few counts. In nucleotides, the CDR3 is TGTGCCAGCAGCTTACTGCGGGGGGGACGGACCGGGGAGCTGTTTTTT. Translated, it gives CASSLLRGGRTGELFF. The chain carries TRBV11-2 and TRBJ2-2, with 9 positions matching TRBD2. CDR3 length: 16 amino acids. The V and J ends lost 2 bases and 5 bases, in that order; junction bases with no gene match: 6. The germline gives CDR1 SGHAT, CDR2 FQNNGV.

The chain joins TRBV12-3 or TRBV12-4 to TRBJ1-6; TRBD1 might be the D (6 bases). The CDR3 covers 12 residues. With 7 bases removed from V and 10 bases from J, the gap between germline ends came to 11 bases. CDR3 residues: CASTLGGSPLHF. The CDR3 DNA reads TGTGCCAGCACCTTAGGGGGGTCACCCCTCCACTTT.

This clonotype was detected a few times. The V call is TRBV20-1, the J call TRBJ2-7, with TRBD2 matching over 9 bases. There are 13 residues in the CDR3. Trimming cost V 4 bases and J 1 base; bases outside gene matches: 2. CDR1 and CDR2 from the germline V gene are DFQATT and SNEGSKA (reference sequence). CDR3: CSAKREVSYEQYF. The CDR3 region has the DNA TGCAGTGCTAAGCGGGAGGTGTCCTACGAGCAGTACTTC.

This clonotype was picked up a small number of times. The rearrangement uses TRBV24-1 and TRBJ1-6; 9 bases fit TRBD1. V shed 4 bases and J 7 bases; nucleotides not matched to a gene: 1. The V gene's germline CDR1 is KGHDR and CDR2 SFDVKD. This CDR3 has 14 amino acids. The CDR3 bases are TGTGCCACCAGTGAAGGACAGGGGAATTCACCCCTCCACTTT. It codes for CATSEGQGNSPLHF.

The CDR3 DNA is TGTGCCAGCAGCTCCTCACGGCCAGCCCGACAGACCTATACAGATACGCAGTATTTT. Translation: CASSSSRPARQTYTDTQYF. The chain joins TRBV11-2 to TRBJ2-3; weak D call: TRBD1 (5 bases). CDR1 and CDR2 from the germline V gene are SGHAT and FQNNGV. The length of the CDR3 is 19 residues. V was pared by 4 bases and J by 3 bases, with 26 bases between.

The V and J genes are TRBV10-3 and TRBJ2-7, with a weak D call TRBD1 (5 bases). CDR1 is ENHRY, CDR2 SYGVKD, per germline. V dropped 4 bases and J dropped 5 bases, with 12 bases sitting between them. The CDR3 consists of 13 residues. This CDR3 is CAISGAGKHEQYF. CDR3 in DNA: TGTGCCATCAGTGGGGCAGGGAAGCACGAGCAGTACTTC.

The chain links TRBV28 to TRBJ1-1; weak D call: TRBD1 (5 bases). The CDR3 has 14 residues. Trimming cost V 8 bases and J 4 bases, with 17 bases left between them. Germline V CDR1 and CDR2: MDHEN, SYDVKM. CDR3 nucleotide sequence: TGTGCCAGCGGTCGTGGGGGGGAATTCACTGAAGCTTTCTTT. Translated: CASGRGGEFTEAFF. Using reference TRBV28 and TRBJ1-1 for the parts outside the CDR3, the full variable domain is DVKVTQSSRYLVKRTGEKVFLECVQDMDHENMFWYRQDPGLGLRLIYFSYDVKMKEKGDIPEGYSVSREKKERFSLILESASTNQTSMYLCASGRGGEFTEAFFGQGTRLTVV.

This clonotype was seen more than once but under ten times. The chain has TRBV6-1 and TRBJ1-6; D not certain. Germline V gives CDR1 MNHNS, CDR2 SASEGT. This CDR3 region has 18 residues. The ends were cut back, 7 bases at V and 3 bases at J, with 22 bases in the middle. For the CDR3, the DNA is TGTGCCAGCACTACCCTCCTGGGGAGGCGGGTCTATAATTCACCCCTCCACTTT. Translated: CASTTLLGRRVYNSPLHF.

This clonotype was seen many times. The chain carries TRBV12-3 or TRBV12-4 and TRBJ1-5; D gene unclear. The CDR3 consists of 14 residues. Trimming pared 2 bases from V and 5 bases from J, leaving 10 bases between. Written as DNA, the CDR3 is TGTGCCAGCAGTTTAATAGGGTCTGATCAGCCCCAGCATTTT. Protein sequence: CASSLIGSDQPQHF.

This clonotype has ten or more counts. The rearrangement uses TRBV12-3 or TRBV12-4 and TRBJ2-4; 8 bases match TRBD2. The ends lost 3 bases at V and 5 bases at J; junction bases unmatched: 6. CDR3 length equals 15 residues. This CDR3 is CASSLSGGYQNIQYF. Written as DNA, the CDR3 is TGTGCCAGCAGTTTGAGCGGGGGATACCAAAACATTCAGTACTTC.

This clonotype occurred a few times. V and J are TRBV20-1 and TRBJ2-1, with 9 bases matching TRBD1. This CDR3 is 15 amino acids long. Losses at the gene ends were 0 bases for V and 6 bases for J; bases not matched to a gene: 6. Germline V lookup: CDR1 DFQATT, CDR2 SNEGSKA (reference sequence). CDR3 region: CSAREDRGWGNEQFF. The CDR3 DNA reads as TGCAGTGCTAGAGAAGACAGGGGGTGGGGCAATGAGCAGTTCTTC.

In nucleotides, the CDR3 is TGTGCCAGCAGTCGGGCCATAAGACAAGAGACCCAGTACTTC. Translation gives CASSRAIRQETQYF. V and J are TRBV28 and TRBJ2-5; D unclear. CDR1 and CDR2 from the germline V gene are MDHEN and SYDVKM. The CDR3 is made up of 14 amino acids. Trimming took 5 bases from V and 2 from J, leaving 12 bases between them.

This clonotype was found a few times. This chain joins TRBV27 and TRBJ1-5; no reliable D call. Germline V gene lookup returns CDR1 MNHEY and CDR2 SMNVEV (reference sequence). The CDR3 covers 13 residues. Between the trimmed V and J ends, which lost 2 bases and 5 bases, there was a span of 7 bases. CDR3 coding DNA: TGTGCCAGCAGTTTAAAATCTGATCAGCCCCAGCATTTT. Its translation is CASSLKSDQPQHF.